This paragraph reports one T cell receptor beta chain. The data are from a study of T cell responses to AZD1222 COVID-19 vaccine. The CDR3 contains 14 residues. Germline V gene data show CDR1 as DFQATT and CDR2 as SNEGSKA (reference sequence). Trimming at V came to 3 bases and at J to 1 base, leaving 2 bases not matched to a gene. Here immunoSEQ multiplex PCR was the method, and the copy in TCRdb shows in-frame clones only, minus some. The sample comprises around 99,000 clones, just over 90% of which are singletons, and approximately 12% rests with the top ten. The V call is TRBV20-1, the J call TRBJ2-1, with 8 nucleotides matching TRBD1. Material: peripheral blood, obtained on day 0 of AZD1222 vaccination. This receptor was obtained from an adult in good health. CDR3 amino acids: CSASQGASYNEQFF. DNA of the CDR3: TGCAGTGCTAGTCAGGGGGCATCCTACAATGAGCAGTTCTTC.